This T cell receptor beta chain derives from a study of radiotherapy plus CTLA-4 blockade in lung cancer. Patients in the study, people with chemo-refractory metastatic non-small-cell lung cancer, received focal radiation plus ipilimumab CTLA-4 blockade. Method: immunoSEQ multiplex PCR; TCRdb's copy keeps in-frame clones and lacks some. In the table there are 50,000 or so clones, over 75% of which are singletons. In germline, CDR1 is SGHVS, CDR2 FQNEAQ. This CDR3 is 15 amino acids long. V was trimmed by 2 bases and J by 5 bases, leaving 12 bases between them. The receptor was isolated from a human donor with non-small cell lung cancer whose response to radiotherapy plus ipilimumab could not be evaluated. The sequenced sample was peripheral blood, obtained from a patient treated with radiotherapy plus ipilimumab. The chain has TRBV7-8 and TRBJ2-2; the D gene is possibly TRBD1 (5 bases). The CDR3 sequence: CASSLLRDRTGELFF. For the CDR3, the DNA is TGTGCCAGCAGCTTACTCAGGGATCGGACCGGGGAGCTGTTTTTT.